This T cell receptor beta chain was identified during a study of beta chain features in type 1 diabetes. Study conclusions and caveats: Shorter TCRB CDR3s, moderately but significantly so, were found in Type 1 diabetes patients in all four CD4+ subsets.

Note on this clone: The target antigen is unknown.

Reverse transcribing all isolated RNA meant expressed TCRB transcripts were sequenced. Method: immunoSEQ multiplex PCR; TCRdb's copy keeps in-frame clones and lacks some. The sample includes about 900,000 clones, about a sixth of them seen just once. Per germline, CDR1 SGHTA and CDR2 FQGTGA. This CDR3 has 13 amino acids. V dropped 1 base and J dropped 9 bases, with 10 bases sitting between them. This chain uses TRBV7-3 with TRBJ2-1, with D perhaps TRBD1 (5 bases). This TCR was sampled from a young woman in good health. The source material was naive CD4+ T cells from blood. CDR3 bases: TGTGCCAGCAGCTTAAGGGGCTGGGGTGAGCAGTTCTTC. Translated: CASSLRGWGEQFF.